This T cell receptor (beta chain) was found in a study of blood T cell repertoires in COVID-19. How the authors handled the data: Using reference gene primer amplification, nucleated cell counts were estimated. Profiled with immunoSEQ multiplex PCR; TCRdb holds only in-frame clones, not every one. The DNA was the basis for D and trimming; V, J and clone size are from that table. The sample has some 150,000 clones; about 90% are singletons. CDR1 and CDR2 (germline): SGHAT, FQNNGV. V was clipped by 3 bases and J by 2 bases, with 8 bases between them. The CDR3 contains 15 residues. This TCR was recovered from a human donor in a cohort sampled during active COVID-19. V and J are TRBV11-2 and TRBJ2-6; D is possibly TRBD1 (5 bases). Source material: peripheral blood. The CDR3 is CASSLTRAGANVLTF. The DNA for the CDR3 is TGTGCCAGCAGCTTGACCAGGGCTGGGGCCAACGTCCTGACTTTC. Filled out from reference TRBV11-2 and TRBJ2-6, the complete variable domain reads EAGVAQSPRYKIIEKRQSVAFWCNPISGHATLYWYQQILGQGPKLLIQFQNNGVVDDSQLPKDRFSAERLKGVDSTLKIQPAKLEDSAVYLCASSLTRAGANVLTFGAGSRLTVL.